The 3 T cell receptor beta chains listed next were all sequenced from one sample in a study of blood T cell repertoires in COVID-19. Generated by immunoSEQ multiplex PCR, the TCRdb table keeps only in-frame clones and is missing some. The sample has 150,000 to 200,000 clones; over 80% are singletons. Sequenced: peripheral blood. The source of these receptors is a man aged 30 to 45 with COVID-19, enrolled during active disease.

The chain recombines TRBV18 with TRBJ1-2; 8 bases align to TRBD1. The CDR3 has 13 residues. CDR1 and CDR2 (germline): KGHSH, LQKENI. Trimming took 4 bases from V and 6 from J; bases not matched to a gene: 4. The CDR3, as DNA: TGTGCCAGCTCACGACAGGGGTCTAATGGCTACACCTTC. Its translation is CASSRQGSNGYTF.

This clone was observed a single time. DNA of the CDR3: TGTGCCAGCAGTTTGACTTCAGGGAACCCTTCCTACGAGCAGTACTTC. Translation gives CASSLTSGNPSYEQYF. V gene TRBV6-2 or TRBV6-3 combines with J gene TRBJ2-7; perhaps TRBD1 as D (5 bases). Between the trimmed V and J ends, which lost 4 bases and 1 base, there was a span of 17 bases. Germline V gene data show CDR1 as MNHEY and CDR2 as SVGEGT. There are 16 residues in the CDR3.

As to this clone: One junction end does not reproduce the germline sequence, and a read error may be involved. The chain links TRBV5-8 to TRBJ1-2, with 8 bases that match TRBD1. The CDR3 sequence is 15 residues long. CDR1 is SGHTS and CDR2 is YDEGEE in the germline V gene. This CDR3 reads CASSLPGTGYYGYTF. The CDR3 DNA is TGTGCCAGCAGCCTCCCCGGGACAGGTTACTACGGCTACACCTTC.